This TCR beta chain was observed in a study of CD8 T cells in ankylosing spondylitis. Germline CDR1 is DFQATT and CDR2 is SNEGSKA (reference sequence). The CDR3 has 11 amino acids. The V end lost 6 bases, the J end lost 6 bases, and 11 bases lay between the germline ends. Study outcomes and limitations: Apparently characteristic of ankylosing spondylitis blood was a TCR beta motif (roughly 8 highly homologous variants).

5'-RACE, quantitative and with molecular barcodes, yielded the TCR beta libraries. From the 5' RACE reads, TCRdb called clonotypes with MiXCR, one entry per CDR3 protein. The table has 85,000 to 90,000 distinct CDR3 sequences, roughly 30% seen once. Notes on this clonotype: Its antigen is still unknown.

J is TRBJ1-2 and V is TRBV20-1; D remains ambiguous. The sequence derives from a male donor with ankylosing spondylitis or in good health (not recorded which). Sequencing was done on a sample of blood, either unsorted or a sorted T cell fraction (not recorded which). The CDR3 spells CSAGSRDGYTF. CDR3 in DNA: TGCAGTGCCGGGTCCCGGGATGGCTACACCTTC.